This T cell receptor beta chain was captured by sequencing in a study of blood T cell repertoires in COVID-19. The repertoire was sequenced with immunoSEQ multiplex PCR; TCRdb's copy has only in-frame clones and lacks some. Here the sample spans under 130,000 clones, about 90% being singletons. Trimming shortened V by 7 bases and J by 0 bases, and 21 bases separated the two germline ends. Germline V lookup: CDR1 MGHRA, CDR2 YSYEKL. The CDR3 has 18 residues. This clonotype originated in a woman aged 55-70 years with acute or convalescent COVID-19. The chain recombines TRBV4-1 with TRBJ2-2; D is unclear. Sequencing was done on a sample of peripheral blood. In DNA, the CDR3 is TGCGCCAGCATCCAGAATCCACGCCGCGTCGCGAACACCGGGGAGCTGTTTTTT. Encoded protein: CASIQNPRRVANTGELFF.